This T cell receptor beta chain was identified in a study of blood T cell repertoires in COVID-19 (dated by TCRdb to between 2020 and 2021). General notes on the study: Samples from collaborators originated in the United States, Italy and Spain and spanned both the acute and convalescent phases of COVID-19. The prospective study material was composed of cDNA or gDNA derived from T cells, B-cell-depleted T cells, or PBMCs. The dataset comprised deeply sampled blood TCRbeta repertoires from subjects exposed to, actively infected with, or recovered from COVID-19. The repertoires were released in a freely available public database intended as a resource for research on the immune response to SARS-CoV-2. The samples were drawn from two sources: the first 160 participants of the ongoing ImmuneRACE study, and over 950 subjects contributed by 6 global collaborators. Nearly every sample came with metadata listing a de-identified subject ID, COVID-19 status, age in years and sex. HLA class I and class II types, where available, came from metadata supplied by the sample provider rather than from assay-based typing.

A note on this clone: Which antigen it targets is not known. Qualities for individual bases were not recorded, and no much larger clone is one base off.

Each collaborating institution followed its own protocols to collect whole blood in K2EDTA tubes. For TCRbeta analysis, collaborators shipped samples in one of three forms: frozen whole blood, isolated PBMCs, or DNA extracted from either of those sample types. The immunoSEQ Assay, a bias-controlled multiplex PCR, was used to amplify TCRbeta CDR3 regions from genomic DNA. For the original study's pipeline: The number of nucleated cells in each sample was estimated by amplification of reference gene primers within the assay. Sequence reads were collapsed and filtered to measure the absolute abundance of every unique TCRbeta CDR3 rearrangement. For each sample, productive Simpson clonality was calculated as the square root of Simpson's diversity index across productive rearrangements. TCRdb stores this immuneACCESS table with in-frame sequences only. Part of the clones is absent; in the studies checked, under half of the shortfall reflects unresolved V genes, and no reason is known for the rest. D and trimming were read from the DNA, whereas the V and J calls and clone size are those reported in that table. The sample has approximately 300,000 clones on record, approximately 86% of them singletons. The ten largest clones take up around 2.1% of the sample.

Trimming leaves V shorter by 3 bases and J shorter by 7 bases, with the junction holding 10 bases beyond the gene matches. From cysteine to phenylalanine, the CDR3 is 16 amino acids long. Solely the CDR3 DNA is kept, with 48 bases framed from the first base. From the germline V gene, CDR1 is SGHRS and CDR2 is YFSETQ. Results the study describes overall, beyond this receptor: How much clinical and demographic metadata was included differed by source and by participant, and the metadata was provided uncurated.

The chain joins TRBV5-1 to TRBJ1-4; TRBD1 aligns with 9 central bases. Sequenced sample: peripheral blood. This TCR was recovered from a young man with active or convalescent COVID-19. CDR3 sequence: CASSSSPQGASEKLFF. The DNA sequence is TGCGCCAGCAGCTCAAGCCCACAGGGGGCGAGTGAAAAACTGTTTTTT.